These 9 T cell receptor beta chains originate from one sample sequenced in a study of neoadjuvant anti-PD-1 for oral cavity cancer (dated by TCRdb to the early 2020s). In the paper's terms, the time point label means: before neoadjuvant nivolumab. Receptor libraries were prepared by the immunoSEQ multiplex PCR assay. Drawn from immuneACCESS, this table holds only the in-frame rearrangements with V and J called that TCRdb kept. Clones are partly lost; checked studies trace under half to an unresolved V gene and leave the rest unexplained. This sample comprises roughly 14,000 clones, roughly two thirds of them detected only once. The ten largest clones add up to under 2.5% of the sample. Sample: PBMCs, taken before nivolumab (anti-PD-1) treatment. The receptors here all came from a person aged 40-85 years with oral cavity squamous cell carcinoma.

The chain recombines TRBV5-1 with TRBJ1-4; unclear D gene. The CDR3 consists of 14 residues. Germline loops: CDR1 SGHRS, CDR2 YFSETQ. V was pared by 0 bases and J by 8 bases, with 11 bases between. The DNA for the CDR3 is TGCGCCAGCAGCTTGGGGAAGGATACGGAAAAACTGTTTTTT. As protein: CASSLGKDTEKLFF.

The CDR3 spells CASSPIQAGPPYEQYF. In DNA form, the CDR3 reads TGTGCCAGCAGTCCGATACAAGCGGGTCCACCCTACGAGCAGTACTTC. The chain has TRBV28 and TRBJ2-7, with D perhaps TRBD2 (6 bases). CDR1 and CDR2 from the germline V gene are MDHEN and SYDVKM. The V gene lost 5 bases and the J gene lost 2 bases, with 19 bases spanning the gap. The CDR3 extends over 16 amino acids.

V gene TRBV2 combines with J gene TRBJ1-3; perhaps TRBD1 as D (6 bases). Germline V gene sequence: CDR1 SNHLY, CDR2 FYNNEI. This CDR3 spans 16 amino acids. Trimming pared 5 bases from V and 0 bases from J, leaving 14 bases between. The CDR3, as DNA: TGTGCCAGCAGTTCGACTCGGACAGCCTCTGGAAACACCATATATTTT. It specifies CASSSTRTASGNTIYF. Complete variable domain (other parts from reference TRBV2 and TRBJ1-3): EPEVTQTPSHQVTQMGQEVILRCVPISNHLYFYWYRQILGQKVEFLVSFYNNEISEKSEIFDDQFSVERPDGSNFTLKIRSTKLEDSAMYFCASSSTRTASGNTIYFGEGSWLTVV.

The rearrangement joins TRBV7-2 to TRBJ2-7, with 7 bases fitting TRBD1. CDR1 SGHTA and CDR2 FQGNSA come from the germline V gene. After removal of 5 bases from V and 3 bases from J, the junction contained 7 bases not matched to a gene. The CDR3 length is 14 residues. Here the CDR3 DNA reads TGTGCCAGCAGCCTCACAGGGGTACTCTACGAGCAGTACTTC. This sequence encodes CASSLTGVLYEQYF.

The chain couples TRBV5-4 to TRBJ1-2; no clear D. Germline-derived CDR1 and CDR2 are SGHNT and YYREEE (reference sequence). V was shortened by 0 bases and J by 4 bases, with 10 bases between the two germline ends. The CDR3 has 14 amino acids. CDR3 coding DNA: TGTGCCAGCAGCTTGGAAGGAGCGGGCTATGGCTACACCTTC. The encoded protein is CASSLEGAGYGYTF.

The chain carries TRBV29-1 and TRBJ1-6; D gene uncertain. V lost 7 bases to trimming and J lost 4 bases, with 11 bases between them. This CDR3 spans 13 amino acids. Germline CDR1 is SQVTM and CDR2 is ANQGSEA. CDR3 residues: CSDERGYNSPLHF. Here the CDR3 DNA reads TGCAGCGACGAACGGGGTTATAATTCACCCCTCCACTTT.

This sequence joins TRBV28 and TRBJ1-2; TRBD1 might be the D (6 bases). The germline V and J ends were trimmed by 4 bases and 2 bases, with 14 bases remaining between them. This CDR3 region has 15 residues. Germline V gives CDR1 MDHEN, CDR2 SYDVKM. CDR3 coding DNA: TGTGCCAGCAGTTGGAACAGGGAGAGGAACTATGGCTACACCTTC. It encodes CASSWNRERNYGYTF.

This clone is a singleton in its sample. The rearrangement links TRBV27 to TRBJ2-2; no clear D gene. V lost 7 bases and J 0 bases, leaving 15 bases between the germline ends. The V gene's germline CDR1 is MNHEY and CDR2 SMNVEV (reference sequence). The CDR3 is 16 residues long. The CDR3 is CASTPAEKANTGELFF. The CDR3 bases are TGTGCCAGCACCCCTGCAGAAAAAGCGAACACCGGGGAGCTGTTTTTT.

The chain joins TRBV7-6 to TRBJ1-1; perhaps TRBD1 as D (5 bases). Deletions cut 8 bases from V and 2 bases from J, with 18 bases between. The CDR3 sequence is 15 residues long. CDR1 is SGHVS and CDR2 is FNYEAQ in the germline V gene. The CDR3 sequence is CASFPWGRDNTEAFF. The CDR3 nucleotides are TGTGCCAGCTTCCCTTGGGGACGGGATAACACTGAAGCTTTCTTT.